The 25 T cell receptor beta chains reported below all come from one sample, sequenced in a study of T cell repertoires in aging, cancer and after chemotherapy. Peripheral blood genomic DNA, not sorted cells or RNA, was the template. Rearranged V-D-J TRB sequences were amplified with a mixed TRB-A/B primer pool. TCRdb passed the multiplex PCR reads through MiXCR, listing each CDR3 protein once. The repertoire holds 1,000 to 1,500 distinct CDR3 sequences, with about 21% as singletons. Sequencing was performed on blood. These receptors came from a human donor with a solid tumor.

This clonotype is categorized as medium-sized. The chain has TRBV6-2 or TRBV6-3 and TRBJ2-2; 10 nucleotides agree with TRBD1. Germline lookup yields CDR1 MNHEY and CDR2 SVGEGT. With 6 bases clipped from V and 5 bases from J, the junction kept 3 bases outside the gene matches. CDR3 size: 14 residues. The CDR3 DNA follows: TGTGCCAGCAGGGGGACAGGGGAAACCGGGGAGCTGTTTTTT. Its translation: CASRGTGETGELFF.

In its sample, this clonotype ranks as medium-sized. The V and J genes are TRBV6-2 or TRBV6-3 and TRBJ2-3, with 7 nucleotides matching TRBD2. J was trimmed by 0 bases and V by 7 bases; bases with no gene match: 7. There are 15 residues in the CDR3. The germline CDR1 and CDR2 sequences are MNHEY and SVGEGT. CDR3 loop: CASNDRGSSTDTQYF. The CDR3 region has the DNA TGTGCCAGCAACGACCGCGGGAGTAGCACAGATACGCAGTATTTT.

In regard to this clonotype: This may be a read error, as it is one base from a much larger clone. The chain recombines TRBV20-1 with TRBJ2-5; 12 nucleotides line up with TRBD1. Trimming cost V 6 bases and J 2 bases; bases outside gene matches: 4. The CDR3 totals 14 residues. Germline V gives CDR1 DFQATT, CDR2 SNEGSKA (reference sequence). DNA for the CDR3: TGCAGTGCGTCGGGACAGGGGGCGCAAGAGACCCAGTACTTC. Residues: CSASGQGAQETQYF.

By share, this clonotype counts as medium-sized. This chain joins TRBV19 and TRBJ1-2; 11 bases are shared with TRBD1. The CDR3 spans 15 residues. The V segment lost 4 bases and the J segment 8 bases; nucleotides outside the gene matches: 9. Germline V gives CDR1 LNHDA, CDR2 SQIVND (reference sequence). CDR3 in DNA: TGTGCCAGTAGTAAATCGCCGGGACAGGGGGGCGGCTACACCTTC. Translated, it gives CASSKSPGQGGGYTF.

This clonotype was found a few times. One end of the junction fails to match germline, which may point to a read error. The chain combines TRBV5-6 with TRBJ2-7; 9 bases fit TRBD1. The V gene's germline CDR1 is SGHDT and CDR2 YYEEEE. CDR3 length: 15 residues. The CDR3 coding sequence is TGCGCCAGCAGCTTGGGGACAGGGCCTGCCTACGAGCAGTACTTC. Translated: CASSLGTGPAYEQYF.

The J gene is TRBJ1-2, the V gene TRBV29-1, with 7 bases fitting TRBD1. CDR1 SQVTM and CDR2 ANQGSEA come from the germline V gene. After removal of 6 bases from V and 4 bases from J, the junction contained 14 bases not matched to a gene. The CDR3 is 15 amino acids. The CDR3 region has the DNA TGCAGCGTAGGGGACAGCGTTAACAGGGTCTATGGCTACACCTTC. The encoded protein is CSVGDSVNRVYGYTF.

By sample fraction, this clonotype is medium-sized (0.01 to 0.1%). CDR3 region: CASSRPQSNRGRGSQPQHF. The CDR3 region has the DNA TGTGCCAGCAGCCGCCCTCAATCTAACAGGGGGCGCGGGAGCCAGCCCCAGCATTTT. This rearrangement joins TRBV6-5 to TRBJ1-5, with 9 nucleotides matching TRBD1. Germline lookup yields CDR1 MNHEY and CDR2 SVGAGI. This CDR3 has 19 amino acids. The V segment lost 6 bases and the J segment 7 bases; nucleotides outside the gene matches: 22.

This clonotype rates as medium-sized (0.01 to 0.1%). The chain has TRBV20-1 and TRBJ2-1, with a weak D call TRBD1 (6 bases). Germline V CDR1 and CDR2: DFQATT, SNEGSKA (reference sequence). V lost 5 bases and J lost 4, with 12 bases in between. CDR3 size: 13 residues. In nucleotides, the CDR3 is TGCAGTGCTCGGACAGTAATTTACAATGAGCAGTTCTTC. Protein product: CSARTVIYNEQFF.

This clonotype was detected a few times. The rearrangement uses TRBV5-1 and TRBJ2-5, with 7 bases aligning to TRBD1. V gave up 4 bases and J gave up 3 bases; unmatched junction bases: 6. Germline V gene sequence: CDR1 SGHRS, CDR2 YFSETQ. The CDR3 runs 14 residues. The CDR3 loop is CASSRRGPEETQYF. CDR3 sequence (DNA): TGCGCCAGCAGCCGAAGGGGGCCGGAAGAGACCCAGTACTTC.

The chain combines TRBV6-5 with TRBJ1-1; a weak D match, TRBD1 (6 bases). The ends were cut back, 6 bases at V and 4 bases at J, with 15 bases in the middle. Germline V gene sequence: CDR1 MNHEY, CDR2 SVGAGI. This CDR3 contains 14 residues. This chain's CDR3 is CASSYIQGGTEAFF. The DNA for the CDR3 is TGTGCCAGCAGCTATATACAGGGAGGCACTGAAGCTTTCTTT.

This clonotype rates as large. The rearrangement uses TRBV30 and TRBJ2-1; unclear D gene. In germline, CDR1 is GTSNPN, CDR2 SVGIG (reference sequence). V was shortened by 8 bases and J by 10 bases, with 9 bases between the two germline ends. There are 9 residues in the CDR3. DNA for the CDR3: TGTGCCCCTTCGTTAGAGCAGTTCTTC. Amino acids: CAPSLEQFF.

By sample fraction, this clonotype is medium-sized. For the CDR3, the DNA is TGTGCCAGCAGTGAAACCACCGGACGTACTGAAGCTTTCTTT. Its translation is CASSETTGRTEAFF. The chain couples TRBV6-5 to TRBJ1-1; D unclear. V shed 5 bases and J shed 5 bases, with 15 bases lying between them. The CDR3 has 14 residues. In germline, CDR1 is MNHEY, CDR2 SVGAGI.

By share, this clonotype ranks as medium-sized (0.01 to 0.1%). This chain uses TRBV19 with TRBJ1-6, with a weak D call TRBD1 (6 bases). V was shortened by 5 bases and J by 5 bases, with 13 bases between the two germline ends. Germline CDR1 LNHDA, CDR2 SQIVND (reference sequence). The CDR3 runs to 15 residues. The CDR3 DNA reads TGTGCCAGTAGTCCTCTACAGGGAAATAATTCACCCCTCCACTTT. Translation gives CASSPLQGNNSPLHF. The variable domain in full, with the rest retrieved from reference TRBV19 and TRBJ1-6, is DGGITQSPKYLFRKEGQNVTLSCEQNLNHDAMYWYRQDPGQGLRLIYYSQIVNDFQKGDIAEGYSVSREKKESFPLTVTSAQKNPTAFYLCASSPLQGNNSPLHFGNGTRLTVT.

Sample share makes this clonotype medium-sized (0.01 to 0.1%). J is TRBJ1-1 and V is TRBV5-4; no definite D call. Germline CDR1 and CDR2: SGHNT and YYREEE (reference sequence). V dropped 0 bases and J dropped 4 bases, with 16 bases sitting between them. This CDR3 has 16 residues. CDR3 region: CASSLGGGASSTEAFF. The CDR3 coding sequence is TGTGCCAGCAGCTTGGGCGGAGGAGCGTCGAGCACTGAAGCTTTCTTT.

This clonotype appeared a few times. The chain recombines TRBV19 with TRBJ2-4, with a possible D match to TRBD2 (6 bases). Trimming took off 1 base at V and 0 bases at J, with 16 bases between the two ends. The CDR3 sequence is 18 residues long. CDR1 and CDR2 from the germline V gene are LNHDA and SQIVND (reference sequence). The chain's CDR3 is CASSIGGRFSLAKNIQYF. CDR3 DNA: TGTGCCAGTAGTATAGGAGGGAGGTTTTCCCTAGCCAAAAACATTCAGTACTTC.

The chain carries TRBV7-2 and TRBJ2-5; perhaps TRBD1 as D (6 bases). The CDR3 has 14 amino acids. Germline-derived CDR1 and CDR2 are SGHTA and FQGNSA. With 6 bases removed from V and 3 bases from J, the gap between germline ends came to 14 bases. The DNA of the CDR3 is TGTGCCAGCAGTTTTCAGGCAGGGGAAGAGACCCAGTACTTC. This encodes CASSFQAGEETQYF.

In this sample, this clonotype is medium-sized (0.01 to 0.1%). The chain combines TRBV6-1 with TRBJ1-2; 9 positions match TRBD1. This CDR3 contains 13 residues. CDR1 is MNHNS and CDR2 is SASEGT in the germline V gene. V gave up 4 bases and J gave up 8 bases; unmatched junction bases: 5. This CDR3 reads CASSVDRGIGYTF. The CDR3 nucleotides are TGTGCCAGCAGTGTCGACAGGGGGATCGGCTACACCTTC.

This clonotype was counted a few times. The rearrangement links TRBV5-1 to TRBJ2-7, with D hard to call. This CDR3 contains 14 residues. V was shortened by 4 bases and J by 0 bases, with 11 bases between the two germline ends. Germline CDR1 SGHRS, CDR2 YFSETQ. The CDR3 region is CASSLKKDSYEQYF. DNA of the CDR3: TGCGCCAGCAGCCTAAAGAAGGACTCCTACGAGCAGTACTTC.

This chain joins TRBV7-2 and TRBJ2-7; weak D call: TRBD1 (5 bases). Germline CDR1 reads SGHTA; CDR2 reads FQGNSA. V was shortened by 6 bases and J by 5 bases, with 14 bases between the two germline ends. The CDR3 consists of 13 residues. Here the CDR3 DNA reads TGTGCCAGCAGAGATAGGGGTTCCAACGAGCAGTACTTC. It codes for CASRDRGSNEQYF.

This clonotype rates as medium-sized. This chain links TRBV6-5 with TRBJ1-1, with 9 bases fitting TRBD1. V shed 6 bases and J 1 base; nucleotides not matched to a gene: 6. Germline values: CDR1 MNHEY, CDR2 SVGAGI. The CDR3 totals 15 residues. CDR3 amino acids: CASSSPTGGNTEAFF. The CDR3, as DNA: TGTGCCAGCAGCAGTCCGACAGGGGGGAACACTGAAGCTTTCTTT.

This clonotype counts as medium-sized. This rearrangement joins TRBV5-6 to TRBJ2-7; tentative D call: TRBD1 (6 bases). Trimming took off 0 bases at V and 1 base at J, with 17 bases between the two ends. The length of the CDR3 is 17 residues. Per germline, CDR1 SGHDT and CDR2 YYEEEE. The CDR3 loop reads CASSLAGTLKVSYEQYF. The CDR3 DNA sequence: TGTGCCAGCAGCTTGGCCGGGACATTAAAAGTATCCTACGAGCAGTACTTC.

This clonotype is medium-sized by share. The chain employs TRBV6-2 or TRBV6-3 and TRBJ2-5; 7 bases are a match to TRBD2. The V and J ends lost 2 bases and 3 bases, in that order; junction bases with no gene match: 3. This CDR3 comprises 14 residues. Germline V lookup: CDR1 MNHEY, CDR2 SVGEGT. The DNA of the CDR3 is TGTGCCAGCAGTTACGGAGGGAGGGAAGAGACCCAGTACTTC. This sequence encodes CASSYGGREETQYF.

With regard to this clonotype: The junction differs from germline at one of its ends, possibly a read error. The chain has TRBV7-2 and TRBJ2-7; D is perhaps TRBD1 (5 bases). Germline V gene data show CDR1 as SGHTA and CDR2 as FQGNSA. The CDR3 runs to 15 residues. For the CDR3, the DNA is TGTGCCAACAGCTTAGGCCTAGGGGCTCCGTACGAGCAGTACTTC. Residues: CANSLGLGAPYEQYF.

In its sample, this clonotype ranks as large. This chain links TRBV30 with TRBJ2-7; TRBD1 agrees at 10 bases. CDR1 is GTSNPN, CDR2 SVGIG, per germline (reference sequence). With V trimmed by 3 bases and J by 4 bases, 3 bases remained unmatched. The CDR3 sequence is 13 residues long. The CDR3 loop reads CAWRGQGFYEQYF. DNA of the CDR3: TGTGCCTGGAGGGGACAGGGGTTTTACGAGCAGTACTTC.

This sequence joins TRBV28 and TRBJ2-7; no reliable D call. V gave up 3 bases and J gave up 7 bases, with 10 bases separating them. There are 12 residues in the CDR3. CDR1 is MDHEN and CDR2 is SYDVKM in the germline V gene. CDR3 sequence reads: CASSFQVGEQYF. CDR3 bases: TGTGCCAGCAGTTTCCAGGTAGGGGAGCAGTACTTC.